A single sample gave rise to the 2 T cell receptor beta chains below, sequenced in a study of vaccination effects on CD4 cells after COVID-19. Antigen-specific CD4+ T cell clonotypes were called by their expansion after viral peptide-pool culture in ViraFEST. The culture ran for roughly ten days, and then CD4+ T cells were isolated. Testing of the vaccine recipients showed negative nucleocapsid antibodies and no prior SARS-CoV-2 infection. TCRdb keeps only in-frame clones here, not all; method: immunoSEQ multiplex PCR. The data show about 68,000 clones, with roughly 80% seen just once and less than 15% held by the top ten. These TCRs' antigens remain unknown. This sample comprised CD4+ T cells from PBMCs cultured with SARS-CoV-2 spike peptides, obtained before COVID-19 vaccination. These receptors were collected from a human donor who received a COVID-19 vaccine.

The chain recombines TRBV19 with TRBJ2-3; 9 nucleotides align to TRBD1. CDR3 size: 16 residues. The germline V gene has CDR1 LNHDA and CDR2 SQIVND (reference sequence). Trimming took 4 bases from V and 5 from J; bases not matched to a gene: 10. CDR3 in amino acids: CASSTTGQGIGDTQYF. CDR3 DNA: TGTGCCAGTAGTACCACGGGACAGGGTATAGGAGATACGCAGTATTTT.

This rearrangement joins TRBV5-6 to TRBJ2-2; the match to TRBD1 covers 7 bases. The germline CDR1 and CDR2 sequences are SGHDT and YYEEEE. The CDR3 spans 15 residues. Losses at the gene ends were 3 bases for V and 8 bases for J; bases not matched to a gene: 10. CDR3 sequence reads: CASSSTKGGPGELFF. Written as DNA, the CDR3 is TGTGCCAGCAGCTCTACTAAAGGGGGCCCTGGGGAGCTGTTTTTT.